This TCR beta chain was observed in a study of blood T cell repertoires in COVID-19. Study information: The United States, Italy and Spain were the sources of the acute and convalescent COVID-19 samples. The analysed material was cDNA or gDNA that came from T cells, B-cell-depleted T cells, or PBMCs.

This CDR3 comprises 14 residues. The germline V and J ends were trimmed by 10 bases and 1 base, with 15 bases remaining between them. Germline loops: CDR1 ENHRY, CDR2 SYGVKD. The assay was immunoSEQ multiplex PCR, and TCRdb's table has in-frame clones only and misses some. The sample lists 75,000 to 95,000 clones, roughly 90% occurring once. The clonotype originates from a man in his forties or fifties with active COVID-19. The V call is TRBV10-3, the J call TRBJ2-3; maybe TRBD1 (5 bases). Sequencing used peripheral blood. The CDR3 loop reads CANKGSRGTDTQYF. CDR3 bases: TGTGCCAACAAGGGGTCAAGGGGCACAGATACGCAGTATTTT.